These T cell receptor beta chains were read from a single sample in a study of radiotherapy plus CTLA-4 blockade in lung cancer. The protocol was immunoSEQ multiplex PCR, while the TCRdb copy is restricted to in-frame clones and leaves out a portion. The sample has around 100,000 clones; 81% are singletons. Source: peripheral blood, taken from a patient treated with radiotherapy plus ipilimumab. These receptors were taken from a human donor with non-small cell lung cancer that progressed on radiotherapy plus ipilimumab. Some clones in this sample may be carry-over from other donors' samples. Both conserved end residues are part of each CDR3.

v_call cdr3_aa
TRBV28 CASSEHSTNEKLFF
TRBV30 CAWSAGSGSDTQYF
TRBV7-2 CASSEAGQPNEKLFF
TRBV7-3 CASSKGAASQQETQYF
TRBV18 CASSPGQETQYF
TRBV28 CASSSQGWNRISYEQYF
TRBV30 CAWGGERLNSPLHF
TRBV19 CASRDRPSSNQPQHF
TRBV4-1 CASSLRLGQANEQFF
TRBV6-6 CASSYDLPGGETQYF
TRBV5-5 CASSFRDSYEQYF
TRBV18 CASSPARGGTGELFF
TRBV30 CATDRIFTDTQYF
TRBV4-3 CASSRDRGVEQYF
TRBV19 CASSRQWGVSNQPQHF
TRBV27 CASRRSPRTSGSTDTQYF
TRBV6-5 CATALGTSVRGELFF
TRBV30 CAFWTDVNYGYTF
TRBV6-1 CASSVNSGTGSSYNEQFF
TRBV4-3 CASSQGLGRADTEAFF
TRBV7-9 CASSLARQGAYTF
TRBV6-5 CASSYSNDSPLHF
TRBV5-4 CASSLKYVRGRAKNIQYF
TRBV28 CASSLTARPNTEAFF
TRBV6-5 CASSYTRGSYEQYF
TRBV6-4 CASRRGRGNQPQHF
TRBV10-3 CAISATGDSPLHF
TRBV11-2 CASSLISEQYF
TRBV4-2 CASSQVAGNSYNSPLHF
TRBV7-8 CASSLGLTSFSYNEQFF
TRBV7-3 CASSPGTGRGYTF
TRBV7-2 CASSFERTGGHYGYTF
TRBV6-6 CASSTSLSNQPQHF
TRBV11-2 CASTSTAGRPKYQETQYF
TRBV4-3 CASSQNGGAYNEQFF
TRBV4-3 CASSQVWAGSEQYF
TRBV25-1 CASSEPGGRRTEAFF
TRBV4-3 CASSQGSRGVGETQYF
TRBV15 CATSSLAGGGGGYTF
TRBV5-1 CASTPGGTEAFF
TRBV7-2 CASSPGYRNEKLFF
TRBV14 CASSPSGVGYGYTF
TRBV4-1 CASSMRANRKTYGYTF
TRBV4-1 CASSQEARSDTQYF
TRBV27 CASSHRDYYGYTF
TRBV13 CASSLGTLYGYTF